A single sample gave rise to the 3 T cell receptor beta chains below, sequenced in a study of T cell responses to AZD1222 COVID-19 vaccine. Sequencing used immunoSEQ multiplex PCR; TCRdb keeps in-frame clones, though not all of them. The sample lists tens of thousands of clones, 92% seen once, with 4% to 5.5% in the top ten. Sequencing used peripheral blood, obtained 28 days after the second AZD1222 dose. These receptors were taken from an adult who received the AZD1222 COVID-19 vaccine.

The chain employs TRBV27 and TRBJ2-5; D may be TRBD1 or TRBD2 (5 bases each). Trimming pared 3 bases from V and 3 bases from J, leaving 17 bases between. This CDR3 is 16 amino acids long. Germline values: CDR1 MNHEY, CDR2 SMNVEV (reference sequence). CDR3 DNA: TGTGCCAGCAGTTTTTTCGGTCGGGGCTCCAAAGAGACCCAGTACTTC. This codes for CASSFFGRGSKETQYF.

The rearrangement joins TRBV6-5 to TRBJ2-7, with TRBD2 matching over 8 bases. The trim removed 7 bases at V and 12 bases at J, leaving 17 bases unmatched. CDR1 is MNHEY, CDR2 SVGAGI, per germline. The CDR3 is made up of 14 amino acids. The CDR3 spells CASKRAGGSMAPYF. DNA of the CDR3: TGTGCCAGCAAGCGGGCGGGAGGTTCCATGGCTCCGTACTTC.

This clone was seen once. CDR3 sequence (DNA): TGTGCCAGCAGCCAAGACAGGGTAGGCACTGAAGCTTTCTTT. Encoded protein: CASSQDRVGTEAFF. The chain is built from TRBV4-2 and TRBJ1-1, with D tentatively TRBD1 (5 bases). Trimming took 0 bases from V and 4 from J, leaving 9 bases between them. Germline lookup yields CDR1 LGHNA and CDR2 YNFKEQ. The CDR3 covers 14 residues.